The 30 T cell receptor beta chains below were found in one sample sequenced in a study of blood T cell repertoires in COVID-19. Profiling relied on immunoSEQ multiplex PCR, and the TCRdb table lists in-frame clones only, not all of them. Here the sample spans 390,000 or so clones, roughly 88% being singletons. Sequenced material: peripheral blood. All receptors come from a woman between 25 and 40 years old with active or convalescent COVID-19.

This chain joins TRBV4-2 and TRBJ2-1; 14 nucleotides line up with TRBD2. Unmatched junction bases numbered 8, after V lost 0 bases and J lost 7 bases. The germline V gene encodes CDR1 LGHNA and CDR2 YNFKEQ. This CDR3 has 18 amino acids. CDR3 amino acids: CASSQEYGTSGSRNEQFF. In DNA form, the CDR3 reads TGTGCCAGCAGCCAAGAATACGGGACTAGCGGGAGTCGGAATGAGCAGTTCTTC.

This clone was observed a single time. The chain uses TRBV28 and TRBJ1-2; TRBD1 agrees at 9 bases. Per the germline V gene, CDR1 is MDHEN and CDR2 is SYDVKM. Losses at the gene ends were 2 bases for V and 4 bases for J; bases not matched to a gene: 8. This CDR3 is 16 amino acids long. CDR3 residues: CASSLAPGTGPYGYTF. Here the CDR3 DNA reads TGTGCCAGCAGTTTAGCCCCCGGGACAGGGCCCTATGGCTACACCTTC.

The table lists this clone with a few counts. The chain links TRBV4-1 to TRBJ2-5, with a weak D call TRBD2 (6 bases). Trimming took 4 bases from V and 4 from J, leaving 10 bases between them. Germline assignment: CDR1 MGHRA and CDR2 YSYEKL. The CDR3 contains 13 residues. In DNA, the CDR3 is TGCGCCAGCAGCCTAGCGGCGCTAGAGACCCAGTACTTC. Its translation: CASSLAALETQYF.

This chain joins TRBV1 and TRBJ2-3; TRBD2, the table's D call, lacks a check against the DNA. TRBV1 is an annotated pseudogene. CDR3 size: 13 residues. The CDR3 loop reads CTSSYSWRATQYF. The CDR3 DNA reads as TGCACCAGCAGCTACTCCTGGAGGGCCACGCAGTATTTT.

This chain connects TRBV9 to TRBJ1-3; the D is unclear. The germline CDR1 and CDR2 sequences are SGDLS and YYNGEE. The CDR3 covers 16 residues. The V gene lost 1 base and the J gene lost 2 bases, with 13 bases spanning the gap. As DNA, the CDR3 is TGTGCCAGCAGCGTAATTCCCGACTCTGCTGGAAACACCATATATTTT. Protein product: CASSVIPDSAGNTIYF.

This sequence joins TRBV2 and TRBJ2-7, with TRBD1 matching over 8 bases. CDR1 and CDR2 from the germline V gene are SNHLY and FYNNEI. Trimming removed 4 bases from V and 7 bases from J; junction bases left unmatched: 6. The length of the CDR3 is 13 residues. The CDR3 region has the DNA TGTGCCAGCAGTGTGGGACAGGATAGAGAGCAGTACTTC. Protein: CASSVGQDREQYF.

The rearrangement links TRBV3-1 (or the pseudogene TRBV3-2) to TRBJ2-5; 12 bases agree with TRBD2. Germline values: CDR1 LGHDT, CDR2 YNNKEL (reference sequence). J lost 4 bases, V lost 0 bases, and 0 bases had no gene match. The CDR3 totals 15 residues. DNA for the CDR3: TGTGCCAGCAGCCAAGAGACTAGCGGGGGAGAGACCCAGTACTTC. Its translation is CASSQETSGGETQYF.

The V gene is TRBV6-5, the J gene TRBJ1-2; 9 bases are shared with TRBD1. With V trimmed by 5 bases and J by 7 bases, 8 bases remained unmatched. The CDR3 has 14 amino acids. From germline, CDR1 is MNHEY and CDR2 SVGAGI. CDR3 DNA: TGTGCCAGCAGTAATGGACAGGGGACGGGTGGCTACACCTTC. It encodes CASSNGQGTGGYTF.

V and J are TRBV2 and TRBJ2-7, with 7 bases matching TRBD1. The germline V gene has CDR1 SNHLY and CDR2 FYNNEI. The ends lost 6 bases at V and 2 bases at J; junction bases unmatched: 7. This CDR3 is built from 14 residues. In DNA, the CDR3 is TGTGCCAGCAGATCCAACAGGGGACCCTACGAGCAGTACTTC. It is translated as CASRSNRGPYEQYF.

The chain is built from TRBV15 and TRBJ1-5; perhaps TRBD1 as D (5 bases). Germline CDR1 and CDR2: LNHNV and YYDKDF (reference sequence). CDR3 length equals 14 residues. V was cut by 5 bases and J by 6 bases, with 14 bases left in between. CDR3 protein: CATSLGGSGQPQHF. The CDR3 bases are TGTGCCACCAGCCTCGGGGGATCAGGTCAGCCCCAGCATTTT.

V is TRBV6-4 and J is TRBJ2-7; possibly TRBD1 for D (6 bases). V was pared by 3 bases and J by 6 bases, with 12 bases between. Germline CDR1 reads MRHNA; CDR2 reads SNTAGT. The CDR3 covers 13 residues. The CDR3 region has the DNA TGTGCCAGCAGTGAAAGGTTAGGGGGCGAGCAGTACTTC. It translates to CASSERLGGEQYF.

The CDR3 loop is CASSLAQGGNQPQHF. The DNA for the CDR3 is TGTGCCAGCAGTTTAGCACAGGGTGGCAATCAGCCCCAGCATTTT. The V gene is TRBV6-5, the J gene TRBJ1-5, with D possibly TRBD1 on 6 matching bases. Germline V gene lookup returns CDR1 MNHEY and CDR2 SVGAGI. The V end lost 4 bases, the J end lost 2 bases, and 12 bases lay between the germline ends. The CDR3 spans 15 residues.

This chain joins TRBV18 and TRBJ1-3; tentatively, D is TRBD1 (5 bases). V dropped 3 bases and J dropped 4 bases, with 10 bases sitting between them. This CDR3 is built from 14 residues. Germline assignment: CDR1 KGHSH and CDR2 LQKENI. The CDR3 sequence is CASSPSDTGNTIYF. The CDR3 coding sequence is TGTGCCAGCTCACCCTCGGACACAGGAAACACCATATATTTT.

Only a few counts were recorded for this clone. V is TRBV19 and J is TRBJ1-2; D is ambiguous. With 5 bases removed from V and 1 base from J, the gap between germline ends came to 8 bases. Germline lookup yields CDR1 LNHDA and CDR2 SQIVND (reference sequence). This CDR3 comprises 13 residues. The CDR3 here is CASSPEGNYGYTF. Here the CDR3 DNA reads TGTGCCAGTAGTCCTGAGGGTAACTATGGCTACACCTTC.

This clone was observed a single time. The gene calls are TRBV25-1 and TRBJ2-7, with D possibly TRBD2 on 5 matching bases. Per germline, CDR1 MGHDK and CDR2 SYGVNS. The V gene lost 0 bases and the J gene lost 5 bases, with 11 bases spanning the gap. This CDR3 contains 14 residues. CDR3 amino acids: CASSEYPRDDEQYF. As DNA, the CDR3 is TGTGCCAGCAGTGAATATCCCCGGGATGACGAGCAGTACTTC.

V gene TRBV5-6 combines with J gene TRBJ2-1, with 8 bases that match TRBD1. V lost 1 base, J lost 7 bases, and 7 bases stayed unmatched. Germline CDR1 is SGHDT and CDR2 is YYEEEE. The CDR3 sequence is 15 residues long. The CDR3 DNA reads TGTGCCAGCAGCTTGCTACTCAGGGGGCTAAATGAGCAGTTCTTC. It encodes CASSLLLRGLNEQFF.

V gene TRBV7-9 combines with J gene TRBJ1-1; no definite D call. Germline V gene lookup returns CDR1 SEHNR and CDR2 FQNEAQ (reference sequence). This CDR3 is built from 12 residues. Trimming cost V 0 bases and J 6 bases, with 5 bases left between them. Here the CDR3 reads CASSLAPAEAFF. The CDR3 coding sequence is TGTGCCAGCAGCTTAGCTCCCGCTGAAGCTTTCTTT.

This chain uses TRBV5-1 with TRBJ2-7; tentatively, D is TRBD1 (5 bases). The CDR3 is 11 amino acids. Trimming removed 4 bases at V and 6 bases at J, with 8 bases between. Germline V gene data show CDR1 as SGHRS and CDR2 as YFSETQ. The CDR3 nucleotides read TGCGCCAGCAGCCAGGGTGTCGAGCAGTACTTC. Translation gives CASSQGVEQYF. The full variable domain, completed using reference TRBV5-1 and TRBJ2-7, is KAGVTQTPRYLIKTRGQQVTLSCSPISGHRSVSWYQQTPGQGLQFLFEYFSETQRNKGNFPGRFSGRQFSNSRSEMNVSTLELGDSALYLCASSQGVEQYFGPGTRLTVT.

This chain uses TRBV7-8 with TRBJ1-4, with 7 bases matching TRBD1. Germline loops: CDR1 SGHVS, CDR2 FQNEAQ. This CDR3 contains 15 residues. Trimming at V came to 5 bases and at J to 1 base, leaving 4 bases not matched to a gene. DNA of the CDR3: TGTGCCAGCAGCACCCGGACAGGAACTAATGAAAAACTGTTTTTT. Translating it yields CASSTRTGTNEKLFF. The full variable domain, with the rest looked up from reference TRBV7-8 and TRBJ1-4, is GAGVSQSPRYKVAKRGQDVALRCDPISGHVSLFWYQQALGQGPEFLTYFQNEAQLDKSGLPSDRFFAERPEGSVSTLKIQRTQQEDSAVYLCASSTRTGTNEKLFFGSGTQLSVL.

This sequence joins TRBV21-1 and TRBJ2-7; TRBD2, the D gene given by the table, was not confirmed from the DNA. TRBV21-1 is annotated as a pseudogene. The CDR3 sequence is 20 residues long. The CDR3 spells CASRSGQEVRGGKGGYEQYF. The CDR3 nucleotides are TGTGCCAGCAGGTCTGGCCAGGAGGTCCGTGGCGGGAAAGGTGGTTACGAGCAGTACTTC.

V and J are TRBV27 and TRBJ2-3; 8 bases match TRBD1. The CDR3 extends over 13 amino acids. Per germline, CDR1 MNHEY and CDR2 SMNVEV (reference sequence). With 6 bases clipped from V and 5 bases from J, the junction kept 4 bases outside the gene matches. The CDR3 DNA reads TGTGCCAGCAGCAGGACAGGGAGAGATACGCAGTATTTT. Translation: CASSRTGRDTQYF.

The V and J genes are TRBV7-2 and TRBJ1-2, with 9 nucleotides matching TRBD1. Trimming at V came to 4 bases and at J to 7 bases, leaving 4 bases not matched to a gene. The CDR3 is 13 amino acids. Per the germline V gene, CDR1 is SGHTA and CDR2 is FQGNSA. CDR3 bases: TGTGCCAGCAGCTCGGACAGGGGATCTGGCTACACCTTC. It yields the protein CASSSDRGSGYTF.

The CDR3 sequence is CASSLLTGYNEQFF. The CDR3 DNA sequence: TGTGCCAGCAGTCTCTTGACAGGATACAATGAGCAGTTCTTC. The genes are TRBV11-2 and TRBJ2-1; TRBD1 might be the D (6 bases). This CDR3 region has 14 residues. V was shortened by 6 bases and J by 4 bases, with 13 bases between the two germline ends. Looked up from germline, CDR1 is SGHAT and CDR2 is FQNNGV.

CDR3 nucleotides: TGTGCCAGCTCACCATACGGGACAGTTGAAGCTTTCTTT. Translation: CASSPYGTVEAFF. V is TRBV18 and J is TRBJ1-1, with 7 bases aligning to TRBD1. V shed 2 bases, J shed 7 bases, and the junction held 4 bases outside the gene matches. Germline loops: CDR1 KGHSH, CDR2 LQKENI. The CDR3 extends over 13 amino acids.

V is TRBV10-3 and J is TRBJ2-1; D gene ambiguous. Trimming stripped 2 bases from V and 0 bases from J, with 8 bases between. Germline V gene sequence: CDR1 ENHRY, CDR2 SYGVKD. The CDR3 covers 15 residues. DNA of the CDR3: TGTGCCATCAGTGAGCGGGTGAGCTCCTACAATGAGCAGTTCTTC. Translating it yields CAISERVSSYNEQFF.

Only one count was recorded for this clone. This chain uses TRBV2 with TRBJ1-1; TRBD1 aligns across 10 bases. V shed 3 bases and J 3 bases; nucleotides not matched to a gene: 13. In germline, CDR1 is SNHLY, CDR2 FYNNEI. This CDR3 is built from 18 residues. This CDR3 is CASSDPTGGLGLDTEAFF. CDR3 in DNA: TGTGCCAGCAGTGACCCGACAGGGGGCTTGGGTTTGGACACTGAAGCTTTCTTT.

This clone was detected only once. The rearrangement links TRBV24-1 to TRBJ2-2; maybe TRBD2 (5 bases). This CDR3 spans 15 amino acids. Germline V CDR1 and CDR2: KGHDR, SFDVKD. V was cut by 1 base and J by 5 bases, with 10 bases left in between. The DNA for the CDR3 is TGTGCCACCAGTGATTTAAACCGAGGGACCGGGGAGCTGTTTTTT. Translating it yields CATSDLNRGTGELFF.

The chain combines TRBV6-1 with TRBJ2-2; D gene uncertain. The germline gives CDR1 MNHNS, CDR2 SASEGT. Trimming shortened V by 1 base and J by 3 bases, and 6 bases separated the two germline ends. This CDR3 is built from 14 residues. For the CDR3, the DNA is TGTGCCAGCAGTGAAGGGTGGCACACCGGGGAGCTGTTTTTT. Its protein is CASSEGWHTGELFF.

This chain connects TRBV12-5 to TRBJ2-4, with TRBD1 matching over 10 bases. The CDR3 contains 15 residues. Germline V gives CDR1 LGHNT, CDR2 FRNRAP. J lost 4 bases, V lost 1 base, and 1 base had no gene match. DNA of the CDR3: TGTGCTAGTGGTTTGGGGGACAGGGGTAAAAACATTCAGTACTTC. Its protein is CASGLGDRGKNIQYF.

V and J are TRBV5-8 and TRBJ1-1; D remains unclear. The CDR3 is 14 amino acids. Deletions cut 4 bases from V and 8 bases from J, with 18 bases between. The germline V gene encodes CDR1 SGHTS and CDR2 YDEGEE. The CDR3 sequence is CASSTGSSNEEAFF. In nucleotides, the CDR3 is TGTGCCAGCAGCACTGGGAGCAGTAATGAGGAAGCTTTCTTT.